Below, 3 T cell receptor beta chains from the same sample are listed, as sequenced in a study of blood T cell repertoires in COVID-19. Assay used: immunoSEQ multiplex PCR; TCRdb lists only in-frame clones, some missing. This sample has some 120,000 clones, with 70% to 85% found just once. Material: peripheral blood. These receptors all come from an older woman with acute or convalescent COVID-19.

This clone was recorded a few times. This chain joins TRBV5-1 and TRBJ1-1; no clear D. The CDR3 is made up of 16 amino acids. Germline CDR1 SGHRS, CDR2 YFSETQ. With 0 bases removed from V and 0 bases from J, the gap between germline ends came to 12 bases. In DNA form, the CDR3 reads TGCGCCAGCAGCTTGGTAGTGGCAGGTATGAACACTGAAGCTTTCTTT. Its translation is CASSLVVAGMNTEAFF.

J is TRBJ1-2 and V is TRBV7-3; weak D call: TRBD1 (6 bases). Trimming stripped 6 bases from V and 6 bases from J, with 14 bases between. Germline V gives CDR1 SGHTA, CDR2 FQGTGA. CDR3 length: 13 amino acids. The chain's CDR3 is CASSLGTKNGYTF. CDR3 coding DNA: TGTGCCAGCAGTCTTGGGACAAAGAATGGCTACACCTTC.

J is TRBJ1-3 and V is TRBV30; D call uncertain. The CDR3 runs 12 residues. Trimming removed 2 bases at V and 7 bases at J, with 9 bases between. Per germline, CDR1 GTSNPN and CDR2 SVGIG (reference sequence). The CDR3 region is CAWSTRRNTIYF. CDR3 nucleotide sequence: TGTGCCTGGAGTACAAGGCGGAACACCATATATTTT.